Shown below are 6 T cell receptor beta chains from a single sample sequenced in a study of identical twins. TCRdb re-analysed the 5' RACE reads in MiXCR, keeping a single row per CDR3 protein. The table records 1.5 million to 2 million distinct CDR3 sequences, around 29% of them present only once. What was sequenced was cord blood. The receptor set was obtained from a newborn girl in good health.

The V call is TRBV30, the J call TRBJ2-7; D is unclear. V shed 4 bases and J shed 1 base, with 11 bases lying between them. Per the germline V gene, CDR1 is GTSNPN and CDR2 is SVGIG (reference sequence). This CDR3 has 13 residues. The CDR3 region has the DNA TGTGCCTGGACTCCCGAACAATCCTACGAGCAGTACTTC. Its protein is CAWTPEQSYEQYF.

The chain employs TRBV5-1 and TRBJ2-7, with TRBD1 matching over 10 bases. The CDR3 contains 16 residues. The J segment lost 2 bases and the V segment lost 2 bases, leaving 7 bases of the junction unmatched. The germline V gene encodes CDR1 SGHRS and CDR2 YFSETQ. CDR3 nucleotides: TGCGCCAGCAGCTTCCCGGGACAGGGGTCTACCTACGAGCAGTACTTC. This codes for CASSFPGQGSTYEQYF.

V and J are TRBV24-1 and TRBJ2-6; D is uncertain. The CDR3 spans 15 residues. CDR1 is KGHDR, CDR2 SFDVKD, per germline. Trimming shortened V by 4 bases and J by 3 bases, and 9 bases separated the two germline ends. This chain's CDR3 is CATSERRGGANVLTF. CDR3 DNA: TGTGCCACCAGTGAGAGACGAGGTGGGGCCAACGTCCTGACTTTC.

The chain has TRBV2 and TRBJ1-2; the match to TRBD1 covers 10 bases. Germline V gene lookup returns CDR1 SNHLY and CDR2 FYNNEI. J lost 8 bases, V lost 5 bases, and 8 bases had no gene match. This CDR3 has 14 amino acids. CDR3 bases: TGTGCCAGCAGTACGACAGGGGGCTCTGAGGGCTACACCTTC. Translation: CASSTTGGSEGYTF. Filled out from reference TRBV2 and TRBJ1-2, the complete variable domain reads EPEVTQTPSHQVTQMGQEVILRCVPISNHLYFYWYRQILGQKVEFLVSFYNNEISEKSEIFDDQFSVERPDGSNFTLKIRSTKLEDSAMYFCASSTTGGSEGYTFGSGTRLTVV.

This sequence joins TRBV7-9 and TRBJ1-1, with 9 bases identical to TRBD1. The CDR3 sequence is 13 residues long. The J segment lost 6 bases and the V segment lost 2 bases, leaving 1 base of the junction unmatched. Germline assignment: CDR1 SEHNR and CDR2 FQNEAQ (reference sequence). The CDR3 is CASSLWDRAEAFF. Written as DNA, the CDR3 is TGTGCCAGCAGCTTATGGGACAGGGCTGAAGCTTTCTTT.

This rearrangement joins TRBV29-1 to TRBJ1-4, with 9 bases lining up with TRBD1. V was pared by 4 bases and J by 6 bases, with 0 bases of the junction left unmatched. Per germline, CDR1 SQVTM and CDR2 ANQGSEA. The length of the CDR3 is 12 residues. The CDR3 loop is CSVGDRDEKLFF. The CDR3, as DNA: TGCAGCGTTGGGGACAGGGATGAAAAACTGTTTTTT. The entire variable domain, with the rest obtained from reference TRBV29-1 and TRBJ1-4, is as follows: SAVISQKPSRDICQRGTSLTIQCQVDSQVTMMFWYRQQPGQSLTLIATANQGSEATYESGFVIDKFPISRPNLTFSTLTVSNMSPEDSSIYLCSVGDRDEKLFFGSGTQLSVL.